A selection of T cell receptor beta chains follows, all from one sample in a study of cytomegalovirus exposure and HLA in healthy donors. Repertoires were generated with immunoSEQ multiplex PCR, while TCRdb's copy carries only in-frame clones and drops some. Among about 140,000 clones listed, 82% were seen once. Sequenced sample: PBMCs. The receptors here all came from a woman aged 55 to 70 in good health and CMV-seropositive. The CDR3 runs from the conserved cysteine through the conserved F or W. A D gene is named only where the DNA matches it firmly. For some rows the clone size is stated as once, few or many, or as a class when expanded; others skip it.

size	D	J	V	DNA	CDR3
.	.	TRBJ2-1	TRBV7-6	TGTGCCAGCAGCCAAATGTACTCCCCGGGGGAGCAGTTCTTC	CASSQMYSPGEQFF
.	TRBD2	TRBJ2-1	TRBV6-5	TGTGCCAGCACCCCGGAGGGTGGCGGGAGGGGTGAGCAGTTCTTC	CASTPEGGGRGEQFF
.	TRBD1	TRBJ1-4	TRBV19	TGTGCGAGCAATCCCCGGGGACAGGGAATTGAAAAACTGTTTTTT	CASNPRGQGIEKLFF
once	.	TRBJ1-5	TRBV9	TGTGCCAGCAGCGTAGAGGGAGGGTGGGGTCAGCCCCAGCATTTT	CASSVEGGWGQPQHF
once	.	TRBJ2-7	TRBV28	TGTGCCAGCAGTTCCGTTGGCGGGATCTTTGATACGGACGAGCAGTACTTC	CASSSVGGIFDTDEQYF
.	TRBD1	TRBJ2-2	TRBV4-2	TGTGCCAGCAGCCTGGACAGGCCAGCCGGGGAGCTGTTTTTT	CASSLDRPAGELFF
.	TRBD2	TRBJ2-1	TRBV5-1	TGCGCCAGCAACGGGGCGGCTAGCGGCTCCTACAATGAGCAGTTCTTC	CASNGAASGSYNEQFF
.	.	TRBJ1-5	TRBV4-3	TGCGCCAGCAGCCAGGAAAGGGGTGTATTCAATCAGCCCCAGCATTTT	CASSQERGVFNQPQHF
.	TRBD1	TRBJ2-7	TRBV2	TGTGCCAGCAGTGAGTTTAGGGGGCGCCACGAGCAGTACTTC	CASSEFRGRHEQYF
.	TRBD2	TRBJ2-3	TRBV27	TGTGCCAGCAGTTCCCGACTAGCGGCTAGCACAGATACGCAGTATTTT	CASSSRLAASTDTQYF
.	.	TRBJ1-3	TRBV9	TGTGCCAGCAGCGTAGATGCAGGGTTGAACACCATATATTTT	CASSVDAGLNTIYF
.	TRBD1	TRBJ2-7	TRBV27	TGTGCCAGCAGTTTCGGACAGGGCCCTTGGGAGCAGTACTTC	CASSFGQGPWEQYF
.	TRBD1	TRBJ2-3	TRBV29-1	TGCAGCGTTCGCGGGACAGGGGGCCCAGATACGCAGTATTTT	CSVRGTGGPDTQYF
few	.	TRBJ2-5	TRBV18	TGTGCCAGCTCACCCTCCAGGAACCAAGAGACCCAGTACTTC	CASSPSRNQETQYF
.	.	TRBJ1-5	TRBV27	TGTGCCAGCAGTCCGGACGGGGGCAATCAGCCCCAGCATTTT	CASSPDGGNQPQHF
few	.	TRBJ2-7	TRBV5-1	TGCGCCAGCAGCTTGAGACCGGGAGCTGGGAACGAGCAGTACTTC	CASSLRPGAGNEQYF
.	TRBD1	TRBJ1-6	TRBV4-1	TGCGCCAGCAGCCACCACTCAACAGGGGGCAGAGGTTCACCCCTCCACTTT	CASSHHSTGGRGSPLHF
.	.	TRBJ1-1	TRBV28	TGTGCCAGCAGTTCGGTGAACACTGAAGCTTTCTTT	CASSSVNTEAFF
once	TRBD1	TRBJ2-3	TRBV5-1	TGCGCCAGCAGTCCGGGACAGGGGGCAGATACGCAGTATTTT	CASSPGQGADTQYF
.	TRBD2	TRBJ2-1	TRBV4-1	TGCGCCAGCAGCCAAGTCCCAGGACTAGCGGGAGTCGATGAGCAGTTCTTC	CASSQVPGLAGVDEQFF
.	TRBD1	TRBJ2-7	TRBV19	TGTGCCAGTAGACCCCGGACAGGGGCCTACGAGCAGTACTTC	CASRPRTGAYEQYF
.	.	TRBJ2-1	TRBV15	TGTGCCACCAGCAGAGATAGGGGGGGCCTTGAGCAGTTCTTC	CATSRDRGGLEQFF
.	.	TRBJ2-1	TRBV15	TGTGCCACCAGCAGAGTGCGGGACAATGAGCAGTTCTTC	CATSRVRDNEQFF
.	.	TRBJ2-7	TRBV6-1	TGTGCCAGCAGCTACAGGGTCGGCGAGCAGTACTTC	CASSYRVGEQYF
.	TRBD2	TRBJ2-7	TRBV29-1	TGCAGCGTTCGGGAGGGCATCTCCTACGAGCAGTACTTC	CSVREGISYEQYF
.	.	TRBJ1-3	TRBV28	TGTGCCAGCAGGCCCCAGGGCTCTGGAAACACCATATATTTT	CASRPQGSGNTIYF
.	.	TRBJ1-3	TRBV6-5	TGTGCCAGCAGTTACTCGCGCTCTGGAAACACCATATATTTT	CASSYSRSGNTIYF
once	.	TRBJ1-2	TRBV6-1	TGTGCCAGCAGCCACCAGGGTTTTGGCTACACCTTC	CASSHQGFGYTF
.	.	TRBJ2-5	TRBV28	TGTGCCAGCAGCTTACAGGGCCTACAAGAGACCCAGTACTTC	CASSLQGLQETQYF
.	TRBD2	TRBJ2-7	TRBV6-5	TGTGCCAGCAGTCCGACTAGCGGGAGGGCCTCCGAGCAGTACTTC	CASSPTSGRASEQYF
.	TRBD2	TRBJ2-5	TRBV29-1	TGCAGCGTTGTCGGGGGGATAGGGGAGACCCAGTACTTC	CSVVGGIGETQYF
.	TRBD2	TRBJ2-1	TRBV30	TGTGCCTGGGGTAACCCGGGACTAGCGGAGTTGCACAATGAGCAGTTCTTC	CAWGNPGLAELHNEQFF
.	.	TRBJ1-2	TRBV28	TGTGCCAGCAGTTCGACGGGGACTGGGGTAGGCTACACCTTC	CASSSTGTGVGYTF
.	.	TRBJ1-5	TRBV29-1	TGCAGCGTTAGGACAGCCGATCAGCCCCAGCATTTT	CSVRTADQPQHF
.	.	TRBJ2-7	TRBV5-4	TGTGCCAGCAGCTTGGCCCCGGGATCGGGGGACGAGCAGTACTTC	CASSLAPGSGDEQYF
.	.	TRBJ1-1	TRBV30	TGTGCCTGGATTTCGGGGGTATTCGGTGCGAACACTGAAGCTTTCTTT	CAWISGVFGANTEAFF
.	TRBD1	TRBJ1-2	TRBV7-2	TGTGCCAGCAGCTTAGGGGGACAGACCTATGGCTACACCTTC	CASSLGGQTYGYTF
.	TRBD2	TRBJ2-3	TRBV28	TGTGCCAGCAGCCTCCTAGCGGGCACAGATACGCAGTATTTT	CASSLLAGTDTQYF
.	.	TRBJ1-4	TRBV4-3	TGCGCCAGCAGCCAAGAGGGTCACAGGACTAATGAAAAACTGTTTTTT	CASSQEGHRTNEKLFF
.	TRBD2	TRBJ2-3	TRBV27	TGTGCCAGCAGTTGGGGAGCGGGAGTGAAAGATACGCAGTATTTT	CASSWGAGVKDTQYF
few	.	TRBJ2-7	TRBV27	TGTGCCAGCAGTCTCACTCGGGGATACGAGCAGTACTTC	CASSLTRGYEQYF
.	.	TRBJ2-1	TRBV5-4	TGTGCCAGCAGCCCAGGAGGACCCGACTACAATGAGCAGTTCTTC	CASSPGGPDYNEQFF
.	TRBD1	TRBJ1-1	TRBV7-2	TGTGCCAGCAGCGTACAGGGGGGGAACACTGAAGCTTTCTTT	CASSVQGGNTEAFF
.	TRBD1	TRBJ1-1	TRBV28	TGTGCCAGCAGGGATACAGGGGCCACAAACACTGAAGCTTTCTTT	CASRDTGATNTEAFF
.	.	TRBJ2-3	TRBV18	TGTGCCAGCTCACCCCCGGGCACAGATACGCAGTATTTT	CASSPPGTDTQYF
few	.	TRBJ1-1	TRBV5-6	TGTGCCAGCAGCTTGGCCGGGAACACTGAAGCTTTCTTT	CASSLAGNTEAFF
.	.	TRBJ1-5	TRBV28	TGTGCCAGCAGAAACTCAGGGCTCTCGCATCAGCCCCAGCATTTT	CASRNSGLSHQPQHF
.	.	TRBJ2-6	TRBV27	TGTGCCAGCAGTTTATCGGTAGCGACGAGCTCTGGGGCCAACGTCCTGACTTTC	CASSLSVATSSGANVLTF
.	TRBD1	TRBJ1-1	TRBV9	TGTGCCAGCAGCGTAAGGGACAGGGCCACTGAAGCTTTCTTT	CASSVRDRATEAFF
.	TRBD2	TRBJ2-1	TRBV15	TGTGCCACCAGCAGAGAACGGAATCTAGCGGGAGGCTTCGGGGGGCAGTTCTTC	CATSRERNLAGGFGGQFF
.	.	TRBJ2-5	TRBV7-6	TGTGCCAGCAGCCGACGACTAAAACAACAAGAGACCCAGTACTTC	CASSRRLKQQETQYF
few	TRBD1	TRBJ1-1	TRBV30	TGTGCCTGGAGCCAGACAGGGGTGAACACTGAAGCTTTCTTT	CAWSQTGVNTEAFF
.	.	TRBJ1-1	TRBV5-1	TGCGCCAGCAGCTTGGACGGGAGGAACACTGAAGCTTTCTTT	CASSLDGRNTEAFF
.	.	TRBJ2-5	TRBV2	TGTGCCAGCAGTGAATCGAGGTCAGGAGGGACCCAGTACTTC	CASSESRSGGTQYF
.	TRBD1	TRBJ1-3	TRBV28	TGTGCCAGCAGTTCCACAGGGGGCATATCTGGAAACACCATATATTTT	CASSSTGGISGNTIYF
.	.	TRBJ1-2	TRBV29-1	TGCAGCGTCCTTCAGGGAGGCGGCTACACCTTC	CSVLQGGGYTF
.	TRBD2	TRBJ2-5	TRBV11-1	TGTGCCAGCAGTCTTAGACTAGCGGGAGGGCCCCCAGAGACCCAGTACTTC	CASSLRLAGGPPETQYF